A selection of T cell receptor beta chains follows, all from one sample in a study of radiotherapy plus CTLA-4 blockade in lung cancer. TCRdb's table, derived via immunoSEQ multiplex PCR, lists solely in-frame clones and lacks some. The sample carries tens of thousands of clones, around 86% recorded once. The material was peripheral blood, obtained from a patient treated with radiotherapy plus ipilimumab. These receptors all come from a human donor with non-small cell lung cancer that progressed on radiotherapy plus ipilimumab. The CDR3 runs from the conserved cysteine through the conserved F or W. A D gene is named only where the DNA matches it firmly. Not all rows give a size; the values are once, few, many and, for expanded clones, a class.

D gene | J gene | clone size | V gene | CDR3 DNA | CDR3 protein
TRBD1 | TRBJ2-1 | NA | TRBV19 | TGTGCCAGTAGTATCGCTCAGGGGGCGGTCTACAATGAGCAGTTCTTC | CASSIAQGAVYNEQFF
NA | TRBJ2-1 | NA | TRBV15 | TGTGCCACCAGCAGAGATCGGCCGGGGCGAAATGAGCAGTTCTTC | CATSRDRPGRNEQFF
NA | TRBJ2-5 | NA | TRBV15 | TGTGCCACCAGGGTCAGGGAACAAGAGACCCAGTACTTC | CATRVREQETQYF
TRBD1 | TRBJ2-3 | once | TRBV29-1 | TGCAGCGCACGGGACAGAACAACAGATACGCAGTATTTT | CSARDRTTDTQYF
NA | TRBJ2-7 | NA | TRBV7-6 | TGTGCCAGCAGCTTAAAGGGGAACGAGCAGTACTTC | CASSLKGNEQYF
NA | TRBJ1-1 | NA | TRBV11-2 | TGTGCCAGCAGCCCGGACACCGCCAGGGTAGCTTTCTTT | CASSPDTARVAFF
NA | TRBJ2-1 | NA | TRBV7-3 | TGTGCCAGCAGCACCGGGGATGAGCAGTTCTTC | CASSTGDEQFF
NA | TRBJ2-5 | NA | TRBV7-2 | TGTGCCAGCAGCAGCGGGACAGCAGAGACCCAGTACTTC | CASSSGTAETQYF
NA | TRBJ1-1 | NA | TRBV29-1 | TGCAGCGTTTCGACAGGATTGAACACTGAAGCTTTCTTT | CSVSTGLNTEAFF
TRBD2 | TRBJ2-3 | once | TRBV7-3 | TGTGCCAGCAGCTTAACAGCGGGGGGGAATACGCAGTATTTT | CASSLTAGGNTQYF
NA | TRBJ1-5 | NA | TRBV30 | TGTGCCTGGAGTACGCGGGCACCTTATAGCAATCAGCCCCAGCATTTT | CAWSTRAPYSNQPQHF
NA | TRBJ2-5 | NA | TRBV11-2 | TGTGCCAGCAGCTTAGAAGAGACCCAGTACTTC | CASSLEETQYF
NA | TRBJ2-7 | few | TRBV27 | TGTGCCAGCAGTCGGGGCCGGGCGAGGGAGCAGTACTTC | CASSRGRAREQYF
TRBD2 | TRBJ2-2 | NA | TRBV7-3 | TGTGCCAGCAGCCTCCGACTAGCGGGAGCCCAGAGCACCGGGGAGCTGTTTTTT | CASSLRLAGAQSTGELFF
NA | TRBJ2-1 | NA | TRBV6-5 | TGTGCCAGCAGTTACCTGCAGGGAGAAAACTACAATGAGCAGTTCTTC | CASSYLQGENYNEQFF
NA | TRBJ2-2 | NA | TRBV12-5 | TGTGCTAGTGCGGGAAACGGGGAGCTGTTTTTT | CASAGNGELFF
TRBD1 | TRBJ2-3 | NA | TRBV7-9 | TGTGCCAGCAGCCCAGAGGGGACAGGGACAGATACGCAGTATTTT | CASSPEGTGTDTQYF
TRBD2 | TRBJ2-3 | NA | TRBV5-8 | TGTGCCAGCAGCTTTAGCGGGGGTGGCACAGATACGCAGTATTTT | CASSFSGGGTDTQYF
NA | TRBJ2-2 | NA | TRBV6-4 | TGTGCCAGCAGTGAAACAGGGTTTGCCGGGGAGCTGTTTTTT | CASSETGFAGELFF
TRBD2 | TRBJ2-5 | NA | TRBV27 | TGTGCCAGCAGTAGGGGAGGGGACCTTCAGACCCAGTACTTC | CASSRGGDLQTQYF